Below, 26 T cell receptor beta chains from the same sample are listed, as sequenced in a study of beta chain features in type 1 diabetes. Since all of the isolated RNA was reverse transcribed, expressed TCRB transcripts were what got sequenced. This table comes from immunoSEQ multiplex PCR, and its TCRdb copy is limited to in-frame clones, with some not included. The data show around 56,000 clones, approximately 52% seen once. These TCRs are of unknown antigen specificity. Study-wide points: TCRB CDR3 length was moderately but significantly reduced in all four CD4+ subsets of Type 1 diabetes patients.

Sample: Tregs from blood. These receptors originate from a woman between 35 and 50 years old with type 1 diabetes.

The rearrangement uses TRBV9 and TRBJ1-1; maybe TRBD1 (6 bases). Between the trimmed V and J ends, which lost 1 base and 5 bases, there was a span of 12 bases. Germline V CDR1 and CDR2: SGDLS, YYNGEE. CDR3 length: 14 residues. CDR3 coding DNA: TGTGCCAGCAGCGTACAGGGGTCGGGAACTGAAGCTTTCTTT. It is translated as CASSVQGSGTEAFF.

This clone came up a few times. The chain is built from TRBV6-1 and TRBJ1-1; 8 bases agree with TRBD1. The CDR3 is made up of 13 amino acids. The J segment lost 6 bases and the V segment lost 6 bases, leaving 6 bases of the junction unmatched. Looked up from germline, CDR1 is MNHNS and CDR2 is SASEGT. The CDR3 DNA reads as TGTGCCAGCAGATTGGACAGGGAGGCTGAAGCTTTCTTT. This codes for CASRLDREAEAFF.

The chain is built from TRBV10-3 and TRBJ2-1, with 7 nucleotides matching TRBD1. The CDR3 is 14 residues long. V shed 4 bases and J 2 bases; nucleotides not matched to a gene: 2. The germline gives CDR1 ENHRY, CDR2 SYGVKD. The CDR3 reads CAISVGQTYNEQFF. The CDR3 nucleotides read TGTGCCATCAGTGTGGGACAGACCTACAATGAGCAGTTCTTC.

The chain has TRBV18 and TRBJ2-1; 9 bases align to TRBD1. V gave up 2 bases and J gave up 6 bases; unmatched junction bases: 5. The CDR3 has 15 amino acids. CDR1 and CDR2 (germline): KGHSH, LQKENI. Written as DNA, the CDR3 is TGTGCCAGCTCACCAGGGACAGGGCGAGTCAATGAGCAGTTCTTC. It specifies CASSPGTGRVNEQFF. The full variable domain, completed using reference TRBV18 and TRBJ2-1, is NAGVMQNPRHLVRRRGQEARLRCSPMKGHSHVYWYRQLPEEGLKFMVYLQKENIIDESGMPKERFSAEFPKEGPSILRIQQVVRGDSAAYFCASSPGTGRVNEQFFGPGTRLTVL.

This rearrangement joins TRBV6-6 to TRBJ2-1; 7 bases match TRBD1. This CDR3 has 14 amino acids. CDR1 MNHNY and CDR2 SVGAGI come from the germline V gene (reference sequence). After removal of 6 bases from V and 9 bases from J, the junction contained 11 bases not matched to a gene. The CDR3: CASRNTGVGGEQFF. The CDR3 DNA reads as TGTGCCAGCAGGAACACAGGGGTAGGAGGTGAGCAGTTCTTC.

This clone was detected a few times. The chain uses TRBV5-1 and TRBJ2-3; 7 bases agree with TRBD2. Germline V CDR1 and CDR2: SGHRS, YFSETQ. J was trimmed by 9 bases and V by 0 bases; bases with no gene match: 7. The CDR3 has 14 residues. CDR3 residues: CASSLAGTTQTQYF. In DNA, the CDR3 is TGCGCCAGCAGCTTGGCGGGGACTACCCAAACGCAGTATTTT.

A single count supports this clone. The chain carries TRBV5-5 and TRBJ2-1, with TRBD1 as a possible D gene (6 bases). This CDR3 comprises 15 residues. Germline V lookup: CDR1 SGHKS, CDR2 YYEKEE (reference sequence). V lost 3 bases, J lost 2 bases, and 12 bases lay in between. CDR3 DNA: TGTGCCAGCAGCTCAGGGACAAAAGCCTACAATGAGCAGTTCTTC. Amino acids: CASSSGTKAYNEQFF.

This clone occurred a few times. This chain joins TRBV6-5 and TRBJ2-7; 12 bases line up with TRBD1. The V gene's germline CDR1 is MNHEY and CDR2 SVGAGI. The CDR3 spans 14 residues. Trimming at V came to 5 bases and at J to 3 bases, leaving 2 bases not matched to a gene. The DNA for the CDR3 is TGTGCCAGCAGTGGGACAGGGGGCAGCTACGAGCAGTACTTC. This translates into CASSGTGGSYEQYF.

This clone has more than one count but fewer than ten. This chain connects TRBV7-3 to TRBJ2-7; D gene uncertain. The CDR3 length is 13 residues. Trimming took off 4 bases at V and 3 bases at J, with 10 bases between the two ends. Germline assignment: CDR1 SGHTA and CDR2 FQGTGA. The CDR3 DNA reads as TGTGCCAGCAGCTCCAGTCCTGGCTACGAGCAGTACTTC. It is translated as CASSSSPGYEQYF.

In this sample, this clone turned up a few times. The rearrangement uses TRBV18 and TRBJ1-1; a possible D gene is TRBD1 (5 bases). The CDR3 totals 14 residues. Germline V lookup: CDR1 KGHSH, CDR2 LQKENI. Deletions cut 6 bases from V and 4 bases from J, with 15 bases between. Here the CDR3 DNA reads TGTGCCAGCTCCCTCAGGGAGGGGAGCACTGAAGCTTTCTTT. This codes for CASSLREGSTEAFF.

The rearrangement links TRBV7-9 to TRBJ2-7, with 9 positions matching TRBD1. CDR1 and CDR2 from the germline V gene are SEHNR and FQNEAQ (reference sequence). The CDR3 has 13 amino acids. V lost 4 bases and J lost 5; bases outside the gene matches: 3. This chain's CDR3 is CASSWDREDEQYF. DNA of the CDR3: TGTGCCAGCAGCTGGGACAGGGAGGACGAGCAGTACTTC. Together with reference TRBV7-9 and TRBJ2-7, the CDR3 gives the full variable domain: DTGVSQNPRHKITKRGQNVTFRCDPISEHNRLYWYRQTLGQGPEFLTYFQNEAQLEKSRLLSDRFSAERPKGSFSTLEIQRTEQGDSAMYLCASSWDREDEQYFGPGTRLTVT.

The sample holds a few counts of this clone. CDR3 DNA: TGCGCCAGCAGCTTGGAGGGGATGAACACTGAAGCTTTCTTT. Translation gives CASSLEGMNTEAFF. The V gene is TRBV5-1, the J gene TRBJ1-1; D possibly corresponds to TRBD1 (5 bases). V was shortened by 0 bases and J by 0 bases, with 6 bases between the two germline ends. The CDR3 is 14 residues long. The germline V gene has CDR1 SGHRS and CDR2 YFSETQ.

This clone was counted only a few times. V is TRBV6-1 and J is TRBJ2-3, with D maybe TRBD2 (5 bases). CDR1 and CDR2 (germline): MNHNS, SASEGT. The CDR3 covers 13 residues. V was trimmed by 8 bases and J by 0 bases, leaving 9 bases between them. As DNA, the CDR3 is TGTGCCAGCGGAGGTATTAGCACAGATACGCAGTATTTT. Translated, it gives CASGGISTDTQYF.

The rearrangement links TRBV5-1 to TRBJ2-5, with TRBD2 as a possible D gene (5 bases). The germline V gene has CDR1 SGHRS and CDR2 YFSETQ. The CDR3 length is 15 residues. V lost 5 bases, J lost 5 bases, and 19 bases lay in between. The CDR3 here is CASRNGQLRRETQYF. CDR3 in DNA: TGCGCCAGCAGAAATGGGCAACTAAGGAGGGAGACCCAGTACTTC.

The rearrangement uses TRBV5-1 and TRBJ2-5; 8 bases line up with TRBD2. The length of the CDR3 is 13 residues. Germline values: CDR1 SGHRS, CDR2 YFSETQ. Losses at the gene ends were 7 bases for V and 5 bases for J; bases not matched to a gene: 7. DNA for the CDR3: TGCGCCAGCTTCGAACCGGGGGGGGAGACCCAGTACTTC. It translates to CASFEPGGETQYF.

J is TRBJ2-1 and V is TRBV5-8; 7 positions match TRBD2. V shed 1 base and J 12 bases; nucleotides not matched to a gene: 1. There are 11 residues in the CDR3. The germline CDR1 and CDR2 sequences are SGHTS and YDEGEE. The CDR3 DNA reads as TGTGCCAGCAGCTTGTGGGGGGGGCAGTTCTTC. It is translated as CASSLWGGQFF.

This chain connects TRBV6-6 to TRBJ1-5; the D gene is possibly TRBD1 (6 bases). The CDR3 sequence is 16 residues long. The germline gives CDR1 MNHNY, CDR2 SVGAGI (reference sequence). V was clipped by 3 bases and J by 1 base, with 13 bases between them. CDR3 amino acids: CASSYPDSRSNQPQHF. The CDR3 bases are TGTGCCAGCAGTTATCCGGACAGTCGGAGCAATCAGCCCCAGCATTTT.

The J gene is TRBJ2-2, the V gene TRBV7-8; D possibly corresponds to TRBD1 (5 bases). Trimming pared 4 bases from V and 5 bases from J, leaving 8 bases between. CDR1 is SGHVS, CDR2 FQNEAQ, per germline. The CDR3 covers 13 residues. In nucleotides, the CDR3 is TGTGCCAGCAGCTCCAGGGCGACCGGGGAGCTGTTTTTT. Translated: CASSSRATGELFF.

The CDR3 nucleotides are TGTGCCAGTAGTAATATCGGGACAGGGATGAACACTGAAGCTTTCTTT. Protein: CASSNIGTGMNTEAFF. The rearrangement joins TRBV19 to TRBJ1-1; 9 bases agree with TRBD1. Germline lookup yields CDR1 LNHDA and CDR2 SQIVND (reference sequence). The length of the CDR3 is 16 residues. The trim removed 4 bases at V and 0 bases at J, leaving 6 bases unmatched.

Comment on this clone: At one of its ends the junction is not consistent with the germline gene, which may arise from a read error. The chain carries TRBV7-9 and TRBJ1-3; TRBD1 is a possible D gene (5 bases). Germline-derived CDR1 and CDR2 are SEHNR and FQNEAQ (reference sequence). CDR3 length equals 12 residues. CDR3 nucleotides: TGTGCCAGCAGCTTACAACGGGACTTAACTAGTTTT. Its protein is CASSLQRDLTSF.

This chain uses TRBV4-2 with TRBJ2-3; TRBD2 matches at 9 bases. V shed 8 bases and J 1 base; nucleotides not matched to a gene: 4. In germline, CDR1 is LGHNA, CDR2 YNFKEQ. The CDR3 is 14 residues long. The CDR3 sequence is CASSKREGTDTQYF. Written as DNA, the CDR3 is TGTGCCAGCTCGAAGCGGGAGGGCACAGATACGCAGTATTTT.

Here the CDR3 DNA reads TGTGCCAGCTCACCGAGGCCGGGAAGCACCTACGAGCAGTACTTC. Its protein is CASSPRPGSTYEQYF. The genes are TRBV18 and TRBJ2-7, with a possible D match to TRBD2 (5 bases). Trimming shortened V by 3 bases and J by 2 bases, and 14 bases separated the two germline ends. Germline V gives CDR1 KGHSH, CDR2 LQKENI. The CDR3 covers 15 residues.

The rearrangement links TRBV4-1 to TRBJ2-4, with D possibly being TRBD1 (5 bases). The germline V and J ends were trimmed by 0 bases and 8 bases, with 8 bases remaining between them. Germline V gives CDR1 MGHRA, CDR2 YSYEKL. This CDR3 has 13 amino acids. CDR3 region: CASSQDLGDIQYF. CDR3 in DNA: TGCGCCAGCAGCCAAGATTTAGGGGACATTCAGTACTTC.

This clone was seen a few times. The chain links TRBV28 to TRBJ1-3, with D maybe TRBD1 (6 bases). The germline V gene has CDR1 MDHEN and CDR2 SYDVKM. The V and J ends lost 5 bases and 6 bases respectively, with 8 bases between them. The length of the CDR3 is 12 residues. The chain's CDR3 is CASSGQTNTIYF. The CDR3 DNA reads TGTGCCAGCAGTGGACAGACAAACACCATATATTTT.

The chain employs TRBV11-2 and TRBJ1-2; D is ambiguous. This CDR3 comprises 13 residues. The V gene's germline CDR1 is SGHAT and CDR2 FQNNGV. V lost 4 bases and J lost 8, with 14 bases in between. The CDR3: CASSSARTRGYTF. The DNA of the CDR3 is TGTGCCAGCAGCTCCGCACGAACTAGGGGCTACACCTTC.

The J gene is TRBJ2-7, the V gene TRBV5-8; TRBD2 might be the D (5 bases). V lost 5 bases and J 3 bases, leaving 12 bases between the germline ends. Germline V gene lookup returns CDR1 SGHTS and CDR2 YDEGEE. This CDR3 is 13 amino acids long. For the CDR3, the DNA is TGTGCCAGCAGTACGGGATACGGCTACGAGCAGTACTTC. The encoded protein is CASSTGYGYEQYF.